This T cell receptor beta chain stems from a study of OX40 agonist ivuxolimab in advanced cancers. Looking at the study overall: Antecedent anti-PD-1, anti-PD-L1 or anti-CTLA-4 therapy was permissible, with about 39% having received some.

V lost 2 bases to trimming and J lost 2 bases; unmatched junction nucleotides: 10. CDR1 SGHVS and CDR2 FQNEAQ come from the germline V gene. There are 17 residues in the CDR3. Only in-frame clones appear in the TCRdb table, and some are missing; sequencing was by immunoSEQ multiplex PCR. The sample lists about 68,000 clones, more than 75% occurring once. The material sequenced was CD4+ or CD8+ T cells sorted from blood, taken in a trial of the OX40 agonist ivuxolimab. The chain couples TRBV7-8 to TRBJ2-7, with 9 bases matching TRBD1. This sequence was found in an adult with an advanced solid tumor such as melanoma, head and neck, liver or kidney cancer. CDR3 bases: TGTGCCAGCAGCTTAACCCCCCCGGGACAGGGAGCCTACGAGCAGTACTTC. Translated: CASSLTPPGQGAYEQYF.